What follows are 26 T cell receptor beta chains derived from one specimen sequenced in a study of shared clonotypes between healthy human individuals. TCRdb's copy holds only in-frame clones and misses some; the assay was immunoSEQ multiplex PCR. Counted here are about 2.4 million clones, roughly 93% occurring once; the ten biggest clones make up 0.36%. Material: naive CD4+ T cells from PBMCs. The subset denotes: CD45RA+ positively selected. These receptors all come from a young man in good health. Some clones in this sample may be carry-over from other donors' samples.

This sequence joins TRBV27 and TRBJ2-7, with D unclear. This CDR3 contains 11 residues. V was trimmed by 3 bases and J by 5 bases, leaving 5 bases between them. Germline CDR1 is MNHEY and CDR2 is SMNVEV (reference sequence). The CDR3 DNA is TGTGCCAGCAGTTTCCGAAACGAGCAGTACTTC. It yields the protein CASSFRNEQYF.

This chain links TRBV2 with TRBJ2-2; possibly TRBD2 for D (6 bases). In germline, CDR1 is SNHLY, CDR2 FYNNEI. The CDR3 spans 17 residues. The V end was cut by 0 bases, the J end by 1 base, with 12 bases between. The CDR3 nucleotides read TGTGCCAGCAGTGAAGCGGCCGGGACTGGGAACACCGGGGAGCTGTTTTTT. It codes for CASSEAAGTGNTGELFF.

This rearrangement joins TRBV7-3 to TRBJ2-7; D uncertain. Germline assignment: CDR1 SGHTA and CDR2 FQGTGA. V dropped 0 bases and J dropped 12 bases, with 15 bases sitting between them. The CDR3 runs 13 residues. DNA for the CDR3: TGTGCCAGCAGCTTAACATGGACGGGTTCACCGTACTTC. It is translated as CASSLTWTGSPYF.

The chain is built from TRBV10-3 and TRBJ2-7, with 10 bases aligning to TRBD1. The CDR3 runs 16 residues. J lost 3 bases, V lost 6 bases, and 11 bases had no gene match. Germline values: CDR1 ENHRY, CDR2 SYGVKD. The CDR3 spells CAISWGGDRGNYEQYF. CDR3 coding DNA: TGTGCCATCAGCTGGGGTGGGGACAGGGGTAACTACGAGCAGTACTTC.

V and J are TRBV5-1 and TRBJ2-4; 10 nucleotides agree with TRBD2. The CDR3 is made up of 16 amino acids. V shed 4 bases, J shed 3 bases, and the junction held 7 bases outside the gene matches. The germline CDR1 and CDR2 sequences are SGHRS and YFSETQ. The CDR3 loop reads CASSDLAGVGKNIQYF. The CDR3 DNA follows: TGCGCCAGCAGCGACCTAGCGGGAGTGGGCAAAAACATTCAGTACTTC.

A single count supports this clone. Other nucleotide sequences from this sample produce the same CDR3. The CDR3 region is CASSLGASGSYEQYF. CDR3 bases: TGCGCCAGCAGCTTGGGGGCTAGCGGGAGTTACGAGCAGTACTTC. This chain links TRBV5-1 with TRBJ2-7; 10 bases fit TRBD2. The CDR3 totals 15 residues. Germline V lookup: CDR1 SGHRS, CDR2 YFSETQ. Trimming cost V 0 bases and J 4 bases; bases outside gene matches: 4.

This clone was seen once. V gene TRBV4-1 combines with J gene TRBJ2-7; D is perhaps TRBD1 or TRBD2 (5 bases each). V was shortened by 2 bases and J by 0 bases, with 14 bases between the two germline ends. Germline CDR1 and CDR2: MGHRA and YSYEKL. This CDR3 is built from 16 residues. This chain's CDR3 is CASSQPTWDGSYEQYF. As DNA, the CDR3 is TGCGCCAGCAGCCAACCAACCTGGGACGGCTCCTACGAGCAGTACTTC.

This rearrangement joins TRBV6-4 to TRBJ2-5, with D uncertain. This CDR3 contains 14 residues. Trimming took 6 bases from V and 5 from J, leaving 16 bases between them. CDR1 is MRHNA and CDR2 is SNTAGT in the germline V gene. The CDR3 region has the DNA TGTGCCAGCAGCCACCCCGGGTCTTGGGAGACCCAGTACTTC. Its translation: CASSHPGSWETQYF.

This chain joins TRBV5-1 and TRBJ2-1, with D perhaps matching TRBD1 (6 bases). This CDR3 spans 15 amino acids. V lost 0 bases, J lost 6 bases, and 13 bases lay in between. The germline CDR1 and CDR2 sequences are SGHRS and YFSETQ. Written as DNA, the CDR3 is TGCGCCAGCAGCTTGGGGGACACCCCCGGCAATGAGCAGTTCTTC. This codes for CASSLGDTPGNEQFF.

This chain links TRBV6-1 with TRBJ1-1; maybe TRBD1 (5 bases). The germline V gene encodes CDR1 MNHNS and CDR2 SASEGT. Trimming pared 5 bases from V and 1 base from J, leaving 11 bases between. This CDR3 has 14 amino acids. Here the CDR3 DNA reads TGTGCCAGCAGTCCCGGGGCAGGGAACACTGAAGCTTTCTTT. It is translated as CASSPGAGNTEAFF.

V and J are TRBV7-3 and TRBJ2-4; the D gene is possibly TRBD2 (6 bases). Per the germline V gene, CDR1 is SGHTA and CDR2 is FQGTGA. Trimming removed 5 bases from V and 0 bases from J, with 17 bases in between. The CDR3 consists of 17 residues. The CDR3 DNA is TGTGCCAGCAGCCCGAGTGCGGGGTTCCTAGCCAAAAACATTCAGTACTTC. This translates into CASSPSAGFLAKNIQYF.

The CDR3 coding sequence is TGTGCCAGCAGCTTAGTACAACTAGAGGCCCTCACAGATACGCAGTATTTT. Translated, it gives CASSLVQLEALTDTQYF. The V and J genes are TRBV13 and TRBJ2-3; D perhaps matches TRBD2 (5 bases). In germline, CDR1 is PRHDT, CDR2 FYEKMQ (reference sequence). Deletions cut 1 base from V and 2 bases from J, with 16 bases between. The CDR3 has 17 residues.

The chain recombines TRBV10-3 with TRBJ2-1; D is unresolved. Germline lookup yields CDR1 ENHRY and CDR2 SYGVKD. This CDR3 has 15 amino acids. The V end was cut by 2 bases, the J end by 5 bases, with 13 bases between. DNA for the CDR3: TGTGCCATCAGTGAGCTGTCAGTCACAAACAATGAGCAGTTCTTC. It yields the protein CAISELSVTNNEQFF.

The chain carries TRBV6-5 and TRBJ1-5; the D is unclear. Germline V lookup: CDR1 MNHEY, CDR2 SVGAGI. The CDR3 length is 13 residues. The ends were cut back, 6 bases at V and 2 bases at J, with 8 bases in the middle. The CDR3 DNA sequence: TGTGCCAGCAGCAGAGTAGGCAATCAGCCCCAGCATTTT. This codes for CASSRVGNQPQHF.

This chain uses TRBV18 with TRBJ1-2; TRBD1 aligns across 10 bases. The CDR3 contains 16 residues. V lost 6 bases, J lost 1 base, and 8 bases stayed unmatched. The germline gives CDR1 KGHSH, CDR2 LQKENI. This CDR3 reads CASSRRDRGLNYGYTF. The CDR3 DNA reads TGTGCCAGCTCTCGCCGGGACAGGGGCCTTAACTATGGCTACACCTTC.

V is TRBV5-4 and J is TRBJ2-7, with a weak D call TRBD2 (6 bases). Germline CDR1 SGHNT, CDR2 YYREEE (reference sequence). The V end was cut by 0 bases, the J end by 6 bases, with 10 bases between. This CDR3 spans 13 amino acids. CDR3 sequence (DNA): TGTGCCAGCAGCTTGGTGCGGGGTCGCGAGCAGTACTTC. Residues: CASSLVRGREQYF.

This clone was observed once. The V gene is TRBV18, the J gene TRBJ2-3; no clear D gene. The CDR3 extends over 14 amino acids. The germline V gene encodes CDR1 KGHSH and CDR2 LQKENI. V was shortened by 6 bases and J by 0 bases, with 10 bases between the two germline ends. CDR3 sequence reads: CASSTVDSTDTQYF. DNA for the CDR3: TGTGCCAGCTCGACTGTCGATAGCACAGATACGCAGTATTTT.

The J gene is TRBJ2-5, the V gene TRBV6-5, with D tentatively TRBD1 or TRBD2 (5 bases each). CDR3 length: 15 amino acids. From germline, CDR1 is MNHEY and CDR2 SVGAGI. The V and J ends lost 4 bases and 1 base respectively, with 13 bases between them. CDR3 sequence: CASSSGAVAQETQYF. DNA for the CDR3: TGTGCCAGCAGTTCCGGGGCCGTAGCCCAAGAGACCCAGTACTTC.

The rearrangement links TRBV18 to TRBJ1-3; D gene uncertain. The CDR3 contains 15 residues. Germline-derived CDR1 and CDR2 are KGHSH and LQKENI. The V end lost 2 bases, the J end lost 0 bases, and 8 bases lay between the germline ends. CDR3 sequence (DNA): TGTGCCAGCTCACCAATCGGGGTCTCTGGAAACACCATATATTTT. This gives the protein CASSPIGVSGNTIYF.

The rearrangement links TRBV11-2 to TRBJ2-3; possible D gene TRBD2, 6 bases. Germline V lookup: CDR1 SGHAT, CDR2 FQNNGV. This CDR3 spans 15 amino acids. Trimming took off 0 bases at V and 2 bases at J, with 9 bases between the two ends. The CDR3 region has the DNA TGTGCCAGCAGCTTAGACGGGACTTACACAGATACGCAGTATTTT. It encodes CASSLDGTYTDTQYF.

The chain couples TRBV2 to TRBJ1-1; D gene ambiguous. Germline values: CDR1 SNHLY, CDR2 FYNNEI. The CDR3 spans 12 residues. The V and J ends lost 5 bases and 10 bases respectively, with 14 bases between them. CDR3 bases: TGTGCCAGCAGTATGGGCAGAACCCTAGCTTTCTTT. It is translated as CASSMGRTLAFF.

This chain uses TRBV19 with TRBJ2-3; D might be TRBD2 (5 bases). From germline, CDR1 is LNHDA and CDR2 SQIVND (reference sequence). This CDR3 contains 15 residues. The V gene lost 1 base and the J gene lost 10 bases, with 18 bases spanning the gap. The CDR3 spells CASSIGIGIGSAQYF. CDR3 sequence (DNA): TGTGCCAGTAGTATAGGTATCGGGATCGGCTCGGCGCAGTATTTT.

The chain joins TRBV11-2 to TRBJ2-2; no definite D call. CDR1 is SGHAT and CDR2 is FQNNGV in the germline V gene. V lost 1 base and J lost 10, with 16 bases in between. The CDR3 totals 15 residues. CDR3 amino acids: CASSLGFPVIEELFF. Written as DNA, the CDR3 is TGTGCCAGCAGCTTAGGTTTCCCAGTAATTGAGGAGCTGTTTTTT.

The V call is TRBV5-1, the J call TRBJ2-1; D is tentatively TRBD1 or TRBD2 (5 bases each). This CDR3 is built from 14 residues. Germline CDR1 and CDR2: SGHRS and YFSETQ. V dropped 3 bases and J dropped 3 bases, with 10 bases sitting between them. The CDR3 region has the DNA TGCGCCAGCAGCTCGGGACGGCACTACAATGAGCAGTTCTTC. As protein: CASSSGRHYNEQFF.

The chain combines TRBV7-3 with TRBJ2-1; possibly TRBD2 for D (5 bases). The CDR3 consists of 15 residues. Germline CDR1 reads SGHTA; CDR2 reads FQGTGA. V lost 2 bases and J lost 10, with 18 bases in between. CDR3 residues: CASSLDPGVQGEQFF. The CDR3 DNA reads TGTGCCAGCAGCTTAGATCCCGGGGTCCAAGGGGAGCAGTTCTTC. The variable domain in full, with the rest retrieved from reference TRBV7-3 and TRBJ2-1, is GAGVSQTPSNKVTEKGKYVELRCDPISGHTALYWYRQSLGQGPEFLIYFQGTGAADDSGLPNDRFFAVRPEGSVSTLKIQRTERGDSAVYLCASSLDPGVQGEQFFGPGTRLTVL.

The V gene is TRBV18, the J gene TRBJ1-1, with 7 bases identical to TRBD1. The CDR3 sequence is 15 residues long. Looked up from germline, CDR1 is KGHSH and CDR2 is LQKENI. Trimming at V came to 3 bases and at J to 1 base, leaving 5 bases not matched to a gene. The CDR3 sequence is CASSPRGGANTEAFF. CDR3 sequence (DNA): TGTGCCAGCTCACCGCGAGGGGGCGCGAACACTGAAGCTTTCTTT.